These 3 T cell receptor beta chains share one sample of origin, sequenced in a study of regulatory T cells in long-lasting Graves disease. Time point specified: newly diagnosed GD, antithyroid drugs for less than 3 months. Generation of the TCR library employed RNA extracted from PBMCs. iRepertoire HTBI primers and Arm-PCR of CDR3 regions built TCR beta libraries. TCRdb re-called the multiplex PCR reads with MiXCR, one entry per CDR3 protein. Counted here are some 600,000 distinct CDR3 sequences, around 16% occurring once; the ten biggest clones make up more than 10%. The sample was also reused in another study, on T cells in Graves' hyperthyroidism and ophthalmopathy.

The sequencing used peripheral blood mononuclear cells (PBMCs), collected at new diagnosis, from a patient treated with antithyroid drugs. All receptors derive from a man aged 18 to 35 with Graves disease.

This clonotype was observed a single time. The V gene is TRBV5-4, the J gene TRBJ2-7; no reliable D call. With 0 bases removed from V and 6 bases from J, the gap between germline ends came to 19 bases. The germline CDR1 and CDR2 sequences are SGHNT and YYREEE (reference sequence). The CDR3 is 16 amino acids. CDR3: CASSLDSSSPLGEQYF. The CDR3 region has the DNA TGTGCCAGCAGCTTGGATTCCTCCTCCCCCCTGGGCGAGCAGTACTTC.

This chain uses TRBV9 with TRBJ2-6; tentatively, D is TRBD1 (6 bases). Deletions cut 5 bases from V and 3 bases from J, with 24 bases between. Per germline, CDR1 SGDLS and CDR2 YYNGEE. The CDR3 is made up of 19 amino acids. DNA of the CDR3: TGTGCCAGCAGTGAGCCCTTGACGACCCAAGGGGGTGGGGCCAACGTCCTGACTTTC. Translated, it gives CASSEPLTTQGGGANVLTF.

The chain links TRBV14 to TRBJ2-2, with D possibly TRBD1 on 5 matching bases. Germline assignment: CDR1 SGHDN and CDR2 FVKESK. The CDR3 contains 16 residues. Trimming cost V 1 base and J 3 bases, with 12 bases left between them. CDR3 in DNA: TGTGCCAGCAGCCAAGGCAGTCAGGGATACACCGGGGAGCTGTTTTTT. It translates to CASSQGSQGYTGELFF.